A single T cell receptor beta chain is shown here with its context. Deletions cut 2 bases from V and 9 bases from J, with 11 bases between. This CDR3 has 12 amino acids. Per germline, CDR1 SQVTM and CDR2 ANQGSEA. Method: immunoSEQ multiplex PCR; TCRdb's copy keeps in-frame clones and lacks some. The sample holds fewer than 600,000 clones, roughly 79% seen once. The sample is drawn from a study of shared clonotypes between healthy human individuals. The source is a woman aged 35 to 49 in good health. Some clones in this sample may be carry-over from other donors' samples. The genes are TRBV29-1 and TRBJ2-1; D unclear. The sequencing input was PBMCs. The CDR3 here is CSVETAVPEQFF. The CDR3 region has the DNA TGCAGCGTTGAAACCGCCGTCCCTGAGCAGTTCTTC.